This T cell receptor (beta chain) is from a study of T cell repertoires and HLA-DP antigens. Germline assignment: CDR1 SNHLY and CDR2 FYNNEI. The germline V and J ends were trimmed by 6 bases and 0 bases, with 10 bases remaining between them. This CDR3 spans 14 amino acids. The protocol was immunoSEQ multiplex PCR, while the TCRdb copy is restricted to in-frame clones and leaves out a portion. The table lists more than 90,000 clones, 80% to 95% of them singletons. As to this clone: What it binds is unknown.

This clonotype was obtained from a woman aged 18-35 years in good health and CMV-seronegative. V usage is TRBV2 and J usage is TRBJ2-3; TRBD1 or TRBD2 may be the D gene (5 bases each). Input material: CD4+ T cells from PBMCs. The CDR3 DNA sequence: TGTGCCAGCAGAGTGGGGGATAGCACAGATACGCAGTATTTT. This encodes CASRVGDSTDTQYF.